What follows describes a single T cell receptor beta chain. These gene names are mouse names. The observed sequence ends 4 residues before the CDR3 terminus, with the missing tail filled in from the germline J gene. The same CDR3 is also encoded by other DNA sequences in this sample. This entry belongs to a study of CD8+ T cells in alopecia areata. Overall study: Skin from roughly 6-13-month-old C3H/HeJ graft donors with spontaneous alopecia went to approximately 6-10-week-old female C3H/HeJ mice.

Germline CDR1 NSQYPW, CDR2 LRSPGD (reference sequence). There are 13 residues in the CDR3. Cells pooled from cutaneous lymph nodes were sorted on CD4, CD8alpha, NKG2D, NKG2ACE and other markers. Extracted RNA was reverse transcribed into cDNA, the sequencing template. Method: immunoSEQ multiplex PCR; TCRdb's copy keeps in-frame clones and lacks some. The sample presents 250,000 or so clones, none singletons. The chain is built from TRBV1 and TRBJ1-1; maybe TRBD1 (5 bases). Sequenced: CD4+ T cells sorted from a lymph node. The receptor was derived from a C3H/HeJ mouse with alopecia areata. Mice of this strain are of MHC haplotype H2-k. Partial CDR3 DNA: TGCACCTGCAGTGCAGATCCTGGGGGA. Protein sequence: CTCSADPGG. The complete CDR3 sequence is CTCSADPGGEVFF.